The 9 T cell receptor beta chains below all came from one sample that was sequenced in a study of shared clonotypes between healthy human individuals. Selected positively for CCR7 and CD45RO-negative, naive CD8 cells excluded terminally differentiated effector memory CD45RA+ cells. Assay used: immunoSEQ multiplex PCR; TCRdb lists only in-frame clones, some missing. The table includes approximately 810,000 clones, roughly 92% detected once. Sequenced: naive CD8+ T cells sorted from blood. These receptors originate from a young man in good health.

This clone is a singleton in its sample. The sample has other DNA sequences that encode this CDR3 too. The chain uses TRBV5-1 and TRBJ2-3; D gene ambiguous. Germline CDR1 and CDR2: SGHRS and YFSETQ. CDR3 size: 14 residues. Deletions cut 0 bases from V and 1 base from J, with 6 bases between. The CDR3 is CASSLAVGTDTQYF. CDR3 coding DNA: TGCGCCAGCAGCTTGGCGGTTGGCACAGATACGCAGTATTTT. Full variable domain (remainder filled in from reference TRBV5-1 and TRBJ2-3): KAGVTQTPRYLIKTRGQQVTLSCSPISGHRSVSWYQQTPGQGLQFLFEYFSETQRNKGNFPGRFSGRQFSNSRSEMNVSTLELGDSALYLCASSLAVGTDTQYFGPGTRLTVL.

The chain couples TRBV5-1 to TRBJ1-1, with D possibly matching TRBD1 (5 bases). The CDR3 spans 15 residues. Trimming removed 0 bases at V and 4 bases at J, with 13 bases between. The germline V gene has CDR1 SGHRS and CDR2 YFSETQ. The CDR3 nucleotides are TGCGCCAGCAGCTTGGAGGTACAGGTGTCCACTGAAGCTTTCTTT. This codes for CASSLEVQVSTEAFF.

This chain joins TRBV28 and TRBJ2-3; 7 positions match TRBD1. V trimming: 3 bases; J trimming: 3 bases; junction bases outside the gene matches: 9. Germline-derived CDR1 and CDR2 are MDHEN and SYDVKM. The CDR3 sequence is 16 residues long. The CDR3: CASSLGYTGVTDTQYF. The CDR3 bases are TGTGCCAGCAGTTTGGGCTATACAGGGGTGACAGATACGCAGTATTTT.

The J gene is TRBJ1-1, the V gene TRBV7-9, with unresolved D. The CDR3 has 15 amino acids. Trimming removed 4 bases from V and 0 bases from J, with 12 bases in between. The V gene's germline CDR1 is SEHNR and CDR2 FQNEAQ (reference sequence). The CDR3 bases are TGTGCCAGCAGCTCGCCGACTTTTCTGAACACTGAAGCTTTCTTT. This gives the protein CASSSPTFLNTEAFF. Drawing the rest from reference TRBV7-9 and TRBJ1-1, the complete variable domain is DTGVSQNPRHKITKRGQNVTFRCDPISEHNRLYWYRQTLGQGPEFLTYFQNEAQLEKSRLLSDRFSAERPKGSFSTLEIQRTEQGDSAMYLCASSSPTFLNTEAFFGQGTRLTVV.

The V call is TRBV7-6, the J call TRBJ2-1; TRBD2 aligns across 11 bases. With V trimmed by 4 bases and J by 0 bases, 2 bases remained unmatched. This CDR3 spans 16 amino acids. The germline gives CDR1 SGHVS, CDR2 FNYEAQ. CDR3 region: CASSSTSGGSYNEQFF. CDR3 bases: TGTGCCAGCAGCTCTACTAGCGGGGGCTCCTACAATGAGCAGTTCTTC.

The chain carries TRBV19 and TRBJ1-5; D not certain. The germline gives CDR1 LNHDA, CDR2 SQIVND (reference sequence). The CDR3 loop spans 15 amino acids. V lost 5 bases and J lost 0, with 11 bases in between. The DNA of the CDR3 is TGTGCCAGTAGTTGGGCGGTGGATAGCAATCAGCCCCAGCATTTT. This codes for CASSWAVDSNQPQHF. Together with reference TRBV19 and TRBJ1-5, the CDR3 gives the full variable domain: DGGITQSPKYLFRKEGQNVTLSCEQNLNHDAMYWYRQDPGQGLRLIYYSQIVNDFQKGDIAEGYSVSREKKESFPLTVTSAQKNPTAFYLCASSWAVDSNQPQHFGDGTRLSIL.

V is TRBV2 and J is TRBJ2-1; the D is unclear. The CDR3 sequence is 10 residues long. Germline V CDR1 and CDR2: SNHLY, FYNNEI. The CDR3 coding sequence is TGTACCCGTGCGGCAAATGAGCAGTTCTTC. Translating gives CTRAANEQFF.

The chain recombines TRBV7-9 with TRBJ2-7; TRBD2 matches 10 bases. The V gene's germline CDR1 is SEHNR and CDR2 FQNEAQ (reference sequence). After removal of 7 bases from V and 7 bases from J, the junction contained 10 bases not matched to a gene. The CDR3 extends over 14 amino acids. The CDR3 spells CASTASGGPTEQYF. The CDR3 DNA sequence: TGTGCCAGCACCGCTAGCGGGGGACCTACAGAGCAGTACTTC.

J is TRBJ2-5 and V is TRBV29-1; TRBD2 might be the D (7 bases). There are 16 residues in the CDR3. V was clipped by 1 base and J by 0 bases, with 15 bases between them. CDR1 is SQVTM and CDR2 is ANQGSEA in the germline V gene. CDR3 sequence reads: CSVEAVGGANQETQYF. Here the CDR3 DNA reads TGCAGCGTTGAAGCGGTGGGGGGGGCAAACCAAGAGACCCAGTACTTC.